The TCR beta chain described here comes from a study of glioma-infiltrating T cells after dendritic cell vaccination. Study information: Patients received autologous tumor lysate-pulsed dendritic cell vaccination between the early 2000s and the early 2010s.

Points from the study as a whole: Only a small number of patients had complete blood and tumor samples.

The immunoSEQ assay amplified TCRB CDR3 from up to 2 ug DNA. Using immunoSEQ multiplex PCR, the repertoire was profiled, and TCRdb retains in-frame clones only, with some absent. The table lists about 49,000 clones, 85% of them singletons, with about an eighth in the top ten. On this clone: Its specificity is unknown.

Trimming cost V 2 bases and J 10 bases; bases outside gene matches: 2. This CDR3 comprises 12 residues. The germline CDR1 and CDR2 sequences are KGHSH and LQKENI. The sequencing here drew on blood, taken before dendritic cell vaccination. The source is a human donor with glioblastoma. The chain uses TRBV18 and TRBJ2-1; 7 nucleotides line up with TRBD1. The CDR3 DNA is TGTGCCAGCTCACCAACAGGGGTGGAGCAGTTCTTC. Protein: CASSPTGVEQFF.